These T cell receptor beta chains were read from a single sample in a study of cytomegalovirus exposure and HLA in healthy donors. Sequenced by immunoSEQ multiplex PCR; TCRdb stores in-frame clones only, minus some. The sample comprises about 230,000 clones, 70% to 85% of which are singletons, and roughly 2.5% rests with the top ten. Sequenced sample: PBMCs. These receptors originate from a woman in her fifties or sixties in good health and CMV-seropositive. CDR3s include the opening cysteine and the closing phenylalanine or tryptophan. D genes are given only for firm matches. The size of a clone is reported for some rows only, either as once, few or many, or as a class for expanded clones.

V,D,size,J,DNA,CDR3
TRBV5-1,.,.,TRBJ1-5,TGCGCCAGCAGCTTGGAGGTGGGGCTGGAGCCCCAGCATTTT,CASSLEVGLEPQHF
TRBV6-5,TRBD2,.,TRBJ2-7,TGTGCCAGCAGTTACTCAGGGAGGGGAGCCTACGAGCAGTACTTC,CASSYSGRGAYEQYF
TRBV5-4,TRBD1,.,TRBJ2-5,TGTGCCAGCAGCCCGACAGGGGGCAGAGAGACCCAGTACTTC,CASSPTGGRETQYF
TRBV9,TRBD2,.,TRBJ2-3,TGTGCCAGCAGCAACCCCTTCACTAGCGGGGGGTTCACAGATACGCAGTATTTT,CASSNPFTSGGFTDTQYF
TRBV6-1,TRBD1,.,TRBJ1-5,TGTGCCAGCAGTGAATACGGGACAGCCGTTGGTCAGCCCCAGCATTTT,CASSEYGTAVGQPQHF
TRBV11-2,.,.,TRBJ1-1,TGTGCCAGCAGCACAGAACCAGGGGCCACGTGGGGTGACACTGAAGCTTTCTTT,CASSTEPGATWGDTEAFF
TRBV29-1,TRBD1,.,TRBJ1-1,TGCAGCGCATCAAGACAGGGAACTGAAGCTTTCTTT,CSASRQGTEAFF
TRBV6-5,.,few,TRBJ1-1,TGTGCCAGCATCCTGGCCCCAGGGTGGGACACTGAAGCTTTCTTT,CASILAPGWDTEAFF
TRBV7-2,TRBD2,.,TRBJ2-1,TGTGCCAGCAGCTTAGTAATAGCGGGTCCCAATGAGCAGTTCTTC,CASSLVIAGPNEQFF
TRBV28,.,.,TRBJ1-4,TGTGCCAGCAGGACGAGACAGGCAACTAATGAAAAACTGTTTTTT,CASRTRQATNEKLFF
TRBV6-1,TRBD1,.,TRBJ2-5,TGTGCCAGCAGTGCAAACCGACAGGGCCGTGGGGAGACCCAGTACTTC,CASSANRQGRGETQYF
TRBV10-3,.,.,TRBJ2-7,TGTGCCATCAGTGCCGGGCAGGGTAATACCTACGAGCAGTACTTC,CAISAGQGNTYEQYF
TRBV6-1,TRBD2,.,TRBJ2-1,TGTGCCAGCCAAGGACTAGCGGCCCGCGCTGAGCAGTTCTTC,CASQGLAARAEQFF
TRBV6-1,TRBD2,.,TRBJ2-7,TGTGCCAGCAGTGGAATTGGAGGCACTAGCGGGAGAAACGAGCAGTACTTC,CASSGIGGTSGRNEQYF
TRBV30,TRBD1,.,TRBJ1-1,TGTGCCTGGAGTGGGACAGGGGGAATCGAAGCTTTCTTT,CAWSGTGGIEAFF
TRBV2,TRBD2,.,TRBJ2-5,TGTGCCAGCACCATAGCGGGGACCCAAGAGACCCAGTACTTC,CASTIAGTQETQYF
TRBV1,.,.,TRBJ1-4,TGCACCAGCAGCCAAGAATCGACGACGGCGGATGAAAAACTGTTTTTT,CTSSQESTTADEKLFF
TRBV9,.,.,TRBJ2-1,TGTGCCAGCAGCGTAGGTCGAAAGCGCAATGAGCAGTTCTTC,CASSVGRKRNEQFF
TRBV7-2,.,.,TRBJ1-4,TGTGCCAGCAGCCCCCGCGGAGCCTCTAATGAAAAACTGTTTTTT,CASSPRGASNEKLFF
TRBV5-1,TRBD2,.,TRBJ2-1,TGCGCCAGCAGCCCTGAGCGGGGTTCCGATGAGCAGTTCTTC,CASSPERGSDEQFF
TRBV7-2,.,once,TRBJ2-3,TGTGCCAGCAGTGAAAGATACAGGGCAGATACGCAGTATTTT,CASSERYRADTQYF
TRBV5-1,TRBD1,.,TRBJ1-1,TGCGCCAGCAGTGAAAGACCGGGACAGGGGGCTGAAGCTTTCTTT,CASSERPGQGAEAFF
TRBV7-9,.,few,TRBJ2-3,TGTGCGAGCGGGCCCAATACGCAGTATTTT,CASGPNTQYF
TRBV13,TRBD1,.,TRBJ2-1,TGTGCCAGCAGCGCGAAAGGCGGGACAGGGGGCGGTGAGCAGTTCTTC,CASSAKGGTGGGEQFF
TRBV27,TRBD1,.,TRBJ1-3,TGTGCCAGCAGTCTCGACAGGGGGCATGGAAACACCATATATTTT,CASSLDRGHGNTIYF
TRBV14,.,.,TRBJ2-1,TGTGCCAGCACCGGGTCCGCTTACAATGAGCAGTTCTTC,CASTGSAYNEQFF
TRBV7-9,.,.,TRBJ1-2,TGTTCCAGCAGCTTTGACATAGGTGGCTACACCTTC,CSSSFDIGGYTF
TRBV30,.,.,TRBJ1-3,TGTGCCTGGACCGTTCACTCCTCTGGAAACACCATATATTTT,CAWTVHSSGNTIYF
TRBV2,.,.,TRBJ1-2,TGTGCCAGCAGTGGACAGAGAGCTAACTATGGCTACACCTTC,CASSGQRANYGYTF
TRBV14,.,.,TRBJ1-2,TGTGCCAGCAGCCCAATCGGAATGGGGCAACGTTATGGCTACACCTTC,CASSPIGMGQRYGYTF
TRBV6-1,.,.,TRBJ2-6,TGTGCCAGCAGTGACCTAGGCCGAGGCCTCTCTGGGGCCAACGTCCTGACTTTC,CASSDLGRGLSGANVLTF
TRBV5-1,.,medium-sized,TRBJ1-2,TGCGCCAGCAGCTTGGAATCCGGGGAATATGGCTACACCTTC,CASSLESGEYGYTF
TRBV29-1,TRBD1,.,TRBJ1-4,TGCAGCGCCTCGACAGGGCCTAATGAAAAACTGTTTTTT,CSASTGPNEKLFF
TRBV6-5,.,.,TRBJ1-2,TGTGCCAGCTTCCTTTCCCCGGGCTATGGCTACACCTTC,CASFLSPGYGYTF
TRBV18,TRBD1,.,TRBJ1-6,TGTGCCAGCTCCGCGACAGGGGAAGATTCACCCCTCCACTTT,CASSATGEDSPLHF
TRBV7-2,.,few,TRBJ2-3,TGTGCCAGCAGCGGGCGGACTAGCACAGATACGCAGTATTTT,CASSGRTSTDTQYF
TRBV7-2,TRBD1,.,TRBJ2-7,TGTGCCAGCAGCTTACGACAGGGGGATTCGTACGAGCAGTACTTC,CASSLRQGDSYEQYF
TRBV5-1,TRBD1,.,TRBJ2-1,TGCGCCAGCAGCTCACAGGGGTCCTACAATGAGCAGTTCTTC,CASSSQGSYNEQFF
TRBV5-1,TRBD1,.,TRBJ2-1,TGCGCCAGCAGCTACGAGGACAGGGGTGAGCAGTTCTTC,CASSYEDRGEQFF
TRBV11-2,.,few,TRBJ2-7,TGTGCCAGCAGCTTAGATAAACAGGCACCCTACGAGCAGTACTTC,CASSLDKQAPYEQYF
TRBV5-4,TRBD1,.,TRBJ1-6,TGTGCCAGCAGCTCAGAATTCGGACAGGGTAATTCACCCCTCCACTTT,CASSSEFGQGNSPLHF
TRBV5-1,TRBD2,.,TRBJ2-3,TGCGCCAGCAGCTTGAGTAGCGGGGGCGATACGCAGTATTTT,CASSLSSGGDTQYF
TRBV2,.,.,TRBJ1-1,TGTGCTTCCGGACAGTACACTGAAGCTTTCTTT,CASGQYTEAFF
TRBV6-5,.,.,TRBJ1-2,TGTGCCAGCAGTATTTCAGGGGTGAATGGCTACACCTTC,CASSISGVNGYTF
TRBV7-2,.,.,TRBJ2-1,TGTGCCAGCAGCTTAAGAAGCGAGCAGTTCTTC,CASSLRSEQFF